The rows below give T cell receptor beta chains drawn from one sample of a study of vaccination effects on CD4 cells after COVID-19. These TCRs' antigens remain unknown. Sequencing used immunoSEQ multiplex PCR; TCRdb keeps in-frame clones, though not all of them. This sample has approximately 26,000 clones; 69% occur once, and the top ten carry around 8.2%. This specimen was CD4+ T cells from PBMCs cultured with SARS-CoV-2 spike peptides, taken after COVID-19 vaccination. These receptors came from a human donor who received a COVID-19 vaccine. Each CDR3 is given with its conserved first and last residue. The D gene is left open where the match is weak. Clone size is not always given. Where it is, it says once, few, many or a class for expanded clones.

- TRBJ1-2 TRBV14 - TGTGCCAGCAGCCGACGGAACCTGGGTGGCTACACCTTC CASSRRNLGGYTF
- TRBJ2-5 TRBV2 - TGTGCCAGCAGATGGGGGATGGAGACCCAGTACTTC CASRWGMETQYF
TRBD1 TRBJ1-4 TRBV6-6 - TGTGCCAGCAAAGACAGGGGTAATGAAAAACTGTTTTTT CASKDRGNEKLFF
TRBD1 TRBJ1-5 TRBV24-1 - TGTGCCACCAGGGGGACAGGGGGTAGCAATCAGCCCCAGCATTTT CATRGTGGSNQPQHF
- TRBJ1-1 TRBV27 - TGTGCCAGCGGGGGGACCCAACTGAACACTGAAGCTTTCTTT CASGGTQLNTEAFF
TRBD2 TRBJ2-3 TRBV19 - TGTGCCAGTAGTCGTGAAGCGGGGGGGGCGGATACGCAGTATTTT CASSREAGGADTQYF
- TRBJ2-6 TRBV6-4 - TGTGCCAGCAGTCACGTAAGCTCTGGGGCCAACGTCCTGACTTTC CASSHVSSGANVLTF
- TRBJ2-5 TRBV10-2 once TGCGCCAGCAGTGTGGGCTCCGCCGAGACCCAGTACTTC CASSVGSAETQYF
- TRBJ2-7 TRBV21-1 - TGTGCCAGCAGCAAAGTTTCCGGTTTACCGGGACTCCGGGCCGGGGGGGGCTACTACGAGCAGTACTTC CASSKVSGLPGLRAGGGYYEQYF
- TRBJ1-2 TRBV19 few TGTGCCAGTAGTGGGGGGGCACGGGGAAATGGCTACACCTTC CASSGGARGNGYTF
- TRBJ1-2 TRBV3-1/TRBV3-2 - TGTGCCAGCAGCCCCTCCCAGACGGGCGGCTACACCTTC CASSPSQTGGYTF
- TRBJ2-7 TRBV14 few TGTGCCAGCAATAGGGGCGCGGGTAACTACGAGCAGTACTTC CASNRGAGNYEQYF
- TRBJ1-4 TRBV21-1 - TGTGCCAGCAGCAAAGCGCGCGAACAGTGTGTACATGAAAAACTGTTTTTT CASSKAREQCVHEKLFF
TRBD2 TRBJ2-1 TRBV10-2 - TGCGCCAGCAGTGAGTGGACTAGCGGGAGGGCCCAGCAGTTCTTC CASSEWTSGRAQQFF
- TRBJ1-1 TRBV11-2 - TGTGCCAGCAGTCCAGGGGAGATGAACACTGAAGCTTTCTTT CASSPGEMNTEAFF